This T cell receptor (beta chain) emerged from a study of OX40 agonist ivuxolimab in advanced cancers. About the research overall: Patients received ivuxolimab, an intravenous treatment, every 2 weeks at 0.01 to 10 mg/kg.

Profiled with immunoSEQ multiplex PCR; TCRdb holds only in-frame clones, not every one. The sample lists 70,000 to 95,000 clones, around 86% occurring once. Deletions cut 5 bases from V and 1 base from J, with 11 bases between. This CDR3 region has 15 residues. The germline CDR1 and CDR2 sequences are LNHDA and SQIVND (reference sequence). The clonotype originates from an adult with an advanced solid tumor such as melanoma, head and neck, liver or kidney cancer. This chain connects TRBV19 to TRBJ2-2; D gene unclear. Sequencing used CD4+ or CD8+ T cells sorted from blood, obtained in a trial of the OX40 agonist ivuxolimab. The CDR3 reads CASSLRVVNTGELFF. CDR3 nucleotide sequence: TGTGCCAGTAGTTTAAGGGTGGTGAACACCGGGGAGCTGTTTTTT.